This T cell receptor beta chain comes out of a study of early T cells in non-severe SARS-CoV-2 infection. Study details: The chains were unpaired, and the sequenced material was bulk RNA from unsorted whole blood.

Study results and caveats: Anti-spike CD8 responses were favored by VDJdb matching, which missed private and CD4 specificities.

About this clonotype itself: Its specificity is unknown.

The protocol attached unique molecular identifiers to individual cDNA molecules. From the 5' RACE reads, TCRdb called clonotypes with MiXCR, one entry per CDR3 protein. The table records around 46,000 distinct CDR3 sequences, over 5% of them present only once. The TCR originated in an adult who was a healthcare worker with PCR-confirmed SARS-CoV-2 infection or an uninfected control (not recorded which). Material: whole blood.

The CDR3 DNA reads TGCGCCAGCAGCCAAGATATTTGGGACAGCTACAATGAGCAGTTCTTC. Residues: CASSQDIWDSYNEQFF. The chain combines TRBV4-1 with TRBJ2-1; 7 nucleotides line up with TRBD1. Losses at the gene ends were 0 bases for V and 3 bases for J; bases not matched to a gene: 5. The CDR3 totals 16 residues. The germline gives CDR1 MGHRA, CDR2 YSYEKL.